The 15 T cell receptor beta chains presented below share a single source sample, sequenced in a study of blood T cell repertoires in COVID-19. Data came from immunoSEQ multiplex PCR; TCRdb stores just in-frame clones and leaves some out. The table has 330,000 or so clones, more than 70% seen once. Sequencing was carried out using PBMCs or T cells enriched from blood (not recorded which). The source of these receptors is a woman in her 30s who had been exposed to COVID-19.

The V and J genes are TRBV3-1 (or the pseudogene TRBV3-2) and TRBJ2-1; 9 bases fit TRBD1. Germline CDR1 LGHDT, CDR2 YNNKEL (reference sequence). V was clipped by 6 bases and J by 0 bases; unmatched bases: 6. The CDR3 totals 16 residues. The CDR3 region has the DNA TGTGCCAGCAGACCAGACAGGGGGTACTCCTACAATGAGCAGTTCTTC. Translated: CASRPDRGYSYNEQFF.

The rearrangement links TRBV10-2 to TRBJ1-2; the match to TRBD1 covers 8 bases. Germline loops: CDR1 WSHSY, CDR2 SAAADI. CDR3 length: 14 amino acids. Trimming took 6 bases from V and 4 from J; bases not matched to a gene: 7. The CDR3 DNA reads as TGCGCCAGCAGGGAGACAGGGGTAGGCTATGGCTACACCTTC. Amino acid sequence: CASRETGVGYGYTF.

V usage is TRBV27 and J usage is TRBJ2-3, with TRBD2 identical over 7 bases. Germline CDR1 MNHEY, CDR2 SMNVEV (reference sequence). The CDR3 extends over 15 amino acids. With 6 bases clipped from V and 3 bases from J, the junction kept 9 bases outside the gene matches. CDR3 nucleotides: TGTGCCAGCAGCGGAGGGAGGGTGAATACAGATACGCAGTATTTT. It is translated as CASSGGRVNTDTQYF.

CDR3 in DNA: TGTGCCAGCAGCGTTCTCGGGGAGGCTGAAGCTTTCTTT. Protein sequence: CASSVLGEAEAFF. The V and J genes are TRBV16 and TRBJ1-1; no clear D gene. CDR3 length: 13 residues. The germline V and J ends were trimmed by 5 bases and 6 bases, with 13 bases remaining between them. Germline lookup yields CDR1 KGHSY and CDR2 FQNENV.

CDR3 sequence reads: CASSGSSYNEQFF. In nucleotides, the CDR3 is TGTGCCAGTAGCGGGAGCTCCTACAATGAGCAGTTCTTC. V is TRBV19 and J is TRBJ2-1; a possible D gene is TRBD2 (6 bases). Germline-derived CDR1 and CDR2 are LNHDA and SQIVND (reference sequence). This CDR3 spans 13 amino acids. The V gene lost 6 bases and the J gene lost 0 bases, with 6 bases spanning the gap.

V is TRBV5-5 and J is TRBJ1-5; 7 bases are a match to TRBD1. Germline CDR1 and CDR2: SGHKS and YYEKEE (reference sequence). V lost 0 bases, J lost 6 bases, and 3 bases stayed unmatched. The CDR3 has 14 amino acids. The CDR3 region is CASSLGGGGQPQHF. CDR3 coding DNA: TGTGCCAGCAGCTTGGGAGGGGGCGGTCAGCCCCAGCATTTT.

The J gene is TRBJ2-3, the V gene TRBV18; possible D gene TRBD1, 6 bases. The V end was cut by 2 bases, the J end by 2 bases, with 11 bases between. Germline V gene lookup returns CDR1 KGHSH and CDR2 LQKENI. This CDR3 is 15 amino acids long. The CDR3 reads CASSPTGQFTDTQYF. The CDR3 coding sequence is TGTGCCAGCTCACCAACTGGACAGTTCACAGATACGCAGTATTTT.

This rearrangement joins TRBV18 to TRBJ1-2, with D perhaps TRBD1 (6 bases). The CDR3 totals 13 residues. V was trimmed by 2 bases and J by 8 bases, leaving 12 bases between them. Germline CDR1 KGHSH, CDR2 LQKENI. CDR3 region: CASSPKQGEGYTF. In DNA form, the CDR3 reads TGTGCCAGCTCACCAAAACAGGGCGAAGGCTACACCTTC.

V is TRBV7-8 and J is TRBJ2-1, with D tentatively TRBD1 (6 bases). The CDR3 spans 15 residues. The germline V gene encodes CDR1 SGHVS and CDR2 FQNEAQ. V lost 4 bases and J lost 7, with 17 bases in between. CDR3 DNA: TGTGCCAGCAGCTCGACCTCAGGGGTACCTAATGAGCAGTTCTTC. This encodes CASSSTSGVPNEQFF. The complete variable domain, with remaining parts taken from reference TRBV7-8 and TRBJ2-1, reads GAGVSQSPRYKVAKRGQDVALRCDPISGHVSLFWYQQALGQGPEFLTYFQNEAQLDKSGLPSDRFFAERPEGSVSTLKIQRTQQEDSAVYLCASSSTSGVPNEQFFGPGTRLTVL.

CDR3 region: CASRVPTGDDQPQHF. DNA for the CDR3: TGTGCCAGCAGGGTCCCGACAGGGGATGATCAGCCCCAGCATTTT. The chain is built from TRBV28 and TRBJ1-5; TRBD1 aligns across 8 bases. Germline values: CDR1 MDHEN, CDR2 SYDVKM. CDR3 size: 15 residues. V lost 6 bases, J lost 5 bases, and 9 bases stayed unmatched.

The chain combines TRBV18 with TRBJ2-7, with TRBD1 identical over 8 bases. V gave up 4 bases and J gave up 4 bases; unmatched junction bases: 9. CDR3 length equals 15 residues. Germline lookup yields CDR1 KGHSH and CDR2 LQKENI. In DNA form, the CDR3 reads TGTGCCAGCTCACGACCGGGACAGGCCGATTACGAGCAGTACTTC. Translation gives CASSRPGQADYEQYF.

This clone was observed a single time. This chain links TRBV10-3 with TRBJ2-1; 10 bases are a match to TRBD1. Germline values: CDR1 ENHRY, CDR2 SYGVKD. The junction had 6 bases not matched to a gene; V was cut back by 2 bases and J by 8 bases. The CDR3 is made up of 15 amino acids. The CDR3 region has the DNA TGTGCCATCAGTGAGGGGGGGACAGGGGCCTATGAGCAGTTCTTC. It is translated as CAISEGGTGAYEQFF.

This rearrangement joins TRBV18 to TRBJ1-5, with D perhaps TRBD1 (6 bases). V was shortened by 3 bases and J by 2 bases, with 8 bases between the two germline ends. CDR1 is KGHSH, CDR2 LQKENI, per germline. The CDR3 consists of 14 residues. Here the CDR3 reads CASSPSGGNQPQHF. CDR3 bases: TGTGCCAGCTCACCCTCAGGGGGCAATCAGCCCCAGCATTTT.

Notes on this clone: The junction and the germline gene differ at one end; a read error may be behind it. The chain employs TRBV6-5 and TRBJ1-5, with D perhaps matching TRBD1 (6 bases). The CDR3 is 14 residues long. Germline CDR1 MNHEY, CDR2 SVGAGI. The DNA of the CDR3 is TGTGCCAGCAGCTACTACAGGGATAATCAGCCCCAGCATTTT. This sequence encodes CASSYYRDNQPQHF.

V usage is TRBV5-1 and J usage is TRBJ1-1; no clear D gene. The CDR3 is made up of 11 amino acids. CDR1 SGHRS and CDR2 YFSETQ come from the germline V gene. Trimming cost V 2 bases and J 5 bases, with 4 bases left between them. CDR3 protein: CASSFQTEAFF. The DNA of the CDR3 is TGCGCCAGCAGCTTCCAGACTGAAGCTTTCTTT.